This T cell receptor beta chain was identified during a study of metastatic and nonmetastatic thyroid tumors. Germline V lookup: CDR1 MNHEY, CDR2 SVGEGT. This CDR3 region has 16 residues. TCRdb reprocessed the PCR reads via MiXCR. The top ten hold 5% to 7.5% of the sample, which has about 35,000 clones, approximately 18% seen once. Thyroid surgery was performed in patients who had received no treatment beforehand. This clone has just a few counts. The junction shows a germline mismatch at one end, possibly a read error. Sequencing was performed on blood. The chain is built from TRBV6-2 or TRBV6-3 and TRBJ2-6, with TRBD1 as a possible D gene (6 bases). The clonotype was recovered from a male donor with papillary thyroid cancer or a benign thyroid nodule (not recorded which). Some clones in this sample may be carry-over from other donors' samples. This CDR3 is CASSRLGASVANVLTF. The CDR3 bases are TGTGCCAGCAGCAGACTGGGGGCCTCTGTGGCCAACGTCCTTACTTTC.